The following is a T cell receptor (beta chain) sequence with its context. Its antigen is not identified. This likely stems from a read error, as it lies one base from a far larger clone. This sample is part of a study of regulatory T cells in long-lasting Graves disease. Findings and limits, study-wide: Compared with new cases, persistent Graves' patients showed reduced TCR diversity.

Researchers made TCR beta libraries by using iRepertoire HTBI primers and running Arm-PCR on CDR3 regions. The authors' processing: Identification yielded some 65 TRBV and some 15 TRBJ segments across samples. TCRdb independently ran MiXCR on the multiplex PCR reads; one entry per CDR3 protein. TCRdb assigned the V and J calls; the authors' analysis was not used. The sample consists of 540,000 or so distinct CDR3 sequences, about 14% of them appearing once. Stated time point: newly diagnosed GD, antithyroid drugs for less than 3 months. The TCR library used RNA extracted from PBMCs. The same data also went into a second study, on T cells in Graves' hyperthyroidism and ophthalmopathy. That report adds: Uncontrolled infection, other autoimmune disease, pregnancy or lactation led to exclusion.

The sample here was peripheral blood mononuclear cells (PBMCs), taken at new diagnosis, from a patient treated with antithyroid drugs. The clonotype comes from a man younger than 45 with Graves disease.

As DNA, the CDR3 is TGTGCCAACAGTATGGGACAGGGAAAAGAGACCCAGTACTTC. Protein: CANSMGQGKETQYF. The genes are TRBV12-3 or TRBV12-4 and TRBJ2-1, with 9 bases matching TRBD1. With the DNA end fitting TRBJ2-5 better, the J assignment may be wrong. This CDR3 region has 14 residues.